A single sample is the source of the 30 T cell receptor beta chains below, sequenced in a study of blood T cell repertoires in COVID-19. Assay used: immunoSEQ multiplex PCR; TCRdb lists only in-frame clones, some missing. Altogether fewer than 200,000 clones are present, around 80% being singletons, with the ten largest covering around 7%. Sequencing was performed on peripheral blood. All receptors come from a man aged 65 to 79 with active or convalescent COVID-19.

This chain connects TRBV11-2 to TRBJ1-1, with TRBD1 as a possible D gene (6 bases). V gave up 5 bases and J gave up 6 bases, with 10 bases separating them. The CDR3 extends over 12 amino acids. CDR1 and CDR2 (germline): SGHAT, FQNNGV. CDR3 DNA: TGTGCCAGCAGCAAACAGGGCCCTGAAGCTTTCTTT. Protein sequence: CASSKQGPEAFF.

The CDR3 here is CASSFLSGRAFEQFF. The CDR3, as DNA: TGTGCCAGCAGTTTCCTTAGCGGGAGGGCCTTTGAGCAGTTCTTC. The chain links TRBV27 to TRBJ2-1; 11 nucleotides match TRBD2. Germline V gene data show CDR1 as MNHEY and CDR2 as SMNVEV (reference sequence). The CDR3 sequence is 15 residues long. With 3 bases clipped from V and 9 bases from J, the junction kept 7 bases outside the gene matches.

V and J are TRBV4-1 and TRBJ2-5; D not resolved. The germline V gene has CDR1 MGHRA and CDR2 YSYEKL. The CDR3 contains 12 residues. V dropped 0 bases and J dropped 5 bases, with 4 bases sitting between them. The CDR3 DNA sequence: TGCGCCAGCAGCCAAGATTCGGAGACCCAGTACTTC. Translating gives CASSQDSETQYF.

The V call is TRBV5-8, the J call TRBJ2-7, with D perhaps matching TRBD1 (6 bases). Trimming cost V 4 bases and J 4 bases, with 12 bases left between them. The CDR3 runs 13 residues. The germline V gene encodes CDR1 SGHTS and CDR2 YDEGEE. CDR3 protein: CASSRLQGYEQYF. CDR3 nucleotide sequence: TGTGCCAGCAGCAGGTTACAGGGTTACGAGCAGTACTTC.

This clone is a singleton in its sample. CDR3 in amino acids: CSVEQGGGAFF. CDR3 DNA: TGCAGTGTAGAACAGGGGGGGGGAGCTTTCTTT. The chain employs TRBV20-1 and TRBJ1-1; 8 nucleotides agree with TRBD1. Per germline, CDR1 DFQATT and CDR2 SNEGSKA (reference sequence). After removal of 7 bases from V and 10 bases from J, the junction contained 8 bases not matched to a gene. CDR3 size: 11 residues.

This chain joins TRBV10-3 and TRBJ1-1; TRBD1 matches at 7 bases. Germline V gene data show CDR1 as ENHRY and CDR2 as SYGVKD. CDR3 length: 13 residues. With 6 bases clipped from V and 2 bases from J, the junction kept 3 bases outside the gene matches. The CDR3: CAIRGQFNTEAFF. The CDR3 region has the DNA TGTGCCATCAGGGGACAGTTTAACACTGAAGCTTTCTTT.

The J gene is TRBJ1-3, the V gene TRBV5-1; 10 bases map to TRBD1. CDR3 size: 16 residues. CDR1 and CDR2 (germline): SGHRS, YFSETQ. The trim removed 5 bases at V and 2 bases at J, leaving 7 bases unmatched. CDR3 sequence reads: CASSRTGQGPGNTIYF. The CDR3, as DNA: TGCGCCAGCAGTCGGACGGGACAGGGGCCTGGAAACACCATATATTTT.

The V and J genes are TRBV19 and TRBJ2-1; 11 bases are shared with TRBD2. This CDR3 contains 17 residues. J was trimmed by 8 bases and V by 6 bases; bases with no gene match: 15. The germline V gene has CDR1 LNHDA and CDR2 SQIVND (reference sequence). CDR3 amino acids: CASSPKTSGAGVYEQFF. The CDR3 DNA is TGTGCCAGTAGCCCCAAGACTAGCGGGGCGGGAGTATATGAGCAGTTCTTC.

This rearrangement joins TRBV5-5 to TRBJ2-5; TRBD2 agrees at 15 bases. The trim removed 4 bases at V and 4 bases at J, leaving 8 bases unmatched. Looked up from germline, CDR1 is SGHKS and CDR2 is YYEKEE (reference sequence). This CDR3 spans 17 amino acids. The CDR3 here is CASSRGLAGGGGETQYF. CDR3 DNA sequence: TGTGCCAGCAGCAGGGGACTAGCGGGAGGAGGGGGAGAGACCCAGTACTTC.

The chain combines TRBV14 with TRBJ1-2; D not resolved. Trimming removed 1 base at V and 5 bases at J, with 5 bases between. The CDR3 is made up of 12 amino acids. Looked up from germline, CDR1 is SGHDN and CDR2 is FVKESK. The CDR3 nucleotides read TGTGCCAGCAGCCAAGGGCAGTATGGCTACACCTTC. This sequence encodes CASSQGQYGYTF.

This chain uses TRBV14 with TRBJ2-2; D remains ambiguous. The germline V and J ends were trimmed by 1 base and 5 bases, with 5 bases remaining between them. CDR1 is SGHDN and CDR2 is FVKESK in the germline V gene. The CDR3 consists of 13 residues. The DNA of the CDR3 is TGTGCCAGCAGCCAAGTAGTAACCGGGGAGCTGTTTTTT. It yields the protein CASSQVVTGELFF.

The chain recombines TRBV19 with TRBJ1-5; D is unclear. Trimming removed 9 bases at V and 6 bases at J, with 9 bases between. The CDR3 is 11 residues long. Germline CDR1 reads LNHDA; CDR2 reads SQIVND (reference sequence). Written as DNA, the CDR3 is TGTGCCAGCGGGTCGGTTCAGCCCCAGCATTTT. It encodes CASGSVQPQHF.

CDR3 residues: CASSRHRAYGYTF. The CDR3, as DNA: TGTGCCAGCAGTAGGCACAGGGCCTATGGCTACACCTTC. The chain employs TRBV6-5 and TRBJ1-2, with D possibly TRBD1 on 6 matching bases. The germline V gene encodes CDR1 MNHEY and CDR2 SVGAGI. CDR3 length: 13 amino acids. Trimming removed 5 bases at V and 4 bases at J, with 11 bases between.

The rearrangement uses TRBV11-2 and TRBJ2-6; D call uncertain. The germline V gene encodes CDR1 SGHAT and CDR2 FQNNGV. This CDR3 comprises 15 residues. V lost 5 bases, J lost 0 bases, and 8 bases lay in between. CDR3 DNA sequence: TGTGCCAGCAGCCCCCTAGTCTCTGGGGCCAACGTCCTGACTTTC. Amino acids: CASSPLVSGANVLTF.

The chain links TRBV5-1 to TRBJ2-5; D perhaps matches TRBD2 (5 bases). The CDR3 extends over 14 amino acids. Trimming pared 7 bases from V and 5 bases from J, leaving 18 bases between. From germline, CDR1 is SGHRS and CDR2 YFSETQ. CDR3 nucleotides: TGCGCCAGCCGTCCGACGGGGTACGGGGAGACCCAGTACTTC. Amino acid sequence: CASRPTGYGETQYF. The complete variable domain, with remaining parts taken from reference TRBV5-1 and TRBJ2-5, reads KAGVTQTPRYLIKTRGQQVTLSCSPISGHRSVSWYQQTPGQGLQFLFEYFSETQRNKGNFPGRFSGRQFSNSRSEMNVSTLELGDSALYLCASRPTGYGETQYFGPGTRLLVL.

The V and J genes are TRBV5-1 and TRBJ2-5; 8 nucleotides match TRBD1. J gave up 4 bases and V 0 bases, and 8 bases lay outside the gene matches. The germline V gene encodes CDR1 SGHRS and CDR2 YFSETQ. The CDR3 has 16 residues. Here the CDR3 reads CASSLGTGYNSETQYF. CDR3 nucleotide sequence: TGCGCCAGCAGCTTGGGGACAGGGTACAATTCAGAGACCCAGTACTTC.

V is TRBV29-1 and J is TRBJ2-7; no clear D gene. The V end lost 4 bases, the J end lost 0 bases, and 13 bases lay between the germline ends. The germline CDR1 and CDR2 sequences are SQVTM and ANQGSEA. CDR3 length equals 14 residues. The CDR3 protein is CSVGILGSSYEQYF. The CDR3 DNA follows: TGCAGCGTTGGTATCCTGGGCAGCTCCTACGAGCAGTACTTC.

The chain links TRBV5-1 to TRBJ1-1, with D perhaps TRBD1 (5 bases). The length of the CDR3 is 14 residues. The germline CDR1 and CDR2 sequences are SGHRS and YFSETQ. V was trimmed by 0 bases and J by 4 bases, leaving 10 bases between them. Here the CDR3 reads CASSLDSGGTEAFF. For the CDR3, the DNA is TGCGCCAGCAGCTTGGATTCGGGGGGCACTGAAGCTTTCTTT.

This clone was seen only once. This rearrangement joins TRBV24-1 to TRBJ2-2, with D uncertain. CDR1 KGHDR and CDR2 SFDVKD come from the germline V gene. Trimming cost V 7 bases and J 1 base, with 6 bases left between them. The CDR3 has 13 amino acids. CDR3 DNA: TGTGCCACCAGAGACAAGAACACCGGGGAGCTGTTTTTT. It is translated as CATRDKNTGELFF.

This clone came up a few times. The chain has TRBV3-1 (or the pseudogene TRBV3-2) and TRBJ1-6, with no clear D. CDR3 length: 17 amino acids. Per the germline V gene, CDR1 is LGHDT and CDR2 is YNNKEL (reference sequence). Trimming shortened V by 0 bases and J by 5 bases, and 14 bases separated the two germline ends. Here the CDR3 reads CASSQDKFAGNNSPLHF. The CDR3 DNA follows: TGTGCCAGCAGCCAAGATAAATTTGCTGGCAATAATTCACCCCTCCACTTT.

This rearrangement joins TRBV4-2 to TRBJ2-2, with 14 positions matching TRBD2. Trimming cost V 1 base and J 7 bases; bases outside gene matches: 2. Germline values: CDR1 LGHNA, CDR2 YNFKEQ. The CDR3 is 16 residues long. DNA for the CDR3: TGTGCCAGCAGCCAAGGACTAGCGGGAGGGGGCGGGGAGCTGTTTTTT. Protein: CASSQGLAGGGGELFF.

This clone appeared once. The rearrangement joins TRBV24-1 to TRBJ2-2, with TRBD1 matching over 7 bases. Germline V gene lookup returns CDR1 KGHDR and CDR2 SFDVKD. The CDR3 loop spans 17 amino acids. V lost 4 bases to trimming and J lost 0 bases; unmatched junction nucleotides: 7. The CDR3 sequence: CATSDSRTGTNTGELFF. CDR3 coding DNA: TGTGCCACCAGTGACTCCAGGACAGGCACGAACACCGGGGAGCTGTTTTTT.

The chain joins TRBV5-1 to TRBJ2-1; 8 bases agree with TRBD1. Germline V lookup: CDR1 SGHRS, CDR2 YFSETQ. This CDR3 region has 15 residues. The V gene end was trimmed by 4 bases and the J gene end by 4 bases; junction bases not matched to a gene: 7. CDR3 protein: CASSAGQETYNEQFF. CDR3 bases: TGCGCCAGCAGCGCGGGACAGGAGACTTACAATGAGCAGTTCTTC.

V is TRBV2 and J is TRBJ2-7, with 9 bases lining up with TRBD1. V was pared by 5 bases and J by 3 bases, with 8 bases of the junction left unmatched. The CDR3 is 15 residues long. Germline V gene data show CDR1 as SNHLY and CDR2 as FYNNEI. As DNA, the CDR3 is TGTGCCAGCAGTACGGGACAGGGTGGCTACTACGAGCAGTACTTC. Translated: CASSTGQGGYYEQYF.

The CDR3 DNA follows: TGTGCCAGCCTACAGGGTGCCTACAATGAGCAGTTCTTC. It specifies CASLQGAYNEQFF. The chain couples TRBV2 to TRBJ2-1; D possibly corresponds to TRBD1 (6 bases). Trimming shortened V by 8 bases and J by 2 bases, and 10 bases separated the two germline ends. Germline CDR1 and CDR2: SNHLY and FYNNEI. This CDR3 is built from 13 residues.

This clone was observed once. The rearrangement uses TRBV25-1 and TRBJ1-6, with D hard to call. V was shortened by 5 bases and J by 3 bases, with 14 bases between the two germline ends. This CDR3 contains 16 residues. In germline, CDR1 is MGHDK, CDR2 SYGVNS. The CDR3 DNA is TGTGCCAGCAGTAAAGAGGGAGGAGACTATAATTCACCCCTCCACTTT. Protein sequence: CASSKEGGDYNSPLHF. The full variable domain, in which reference TRBV25-1 and TRBJ1-6 provide the parts outside the CDR3, is EADIYQTPRYLVIGTGKKITLECSQTMGHDKMYWYQQDPGMELHLIHYSYGVNSTEKGDLSSESTVSRIRTEHFPLTLESARPSHTSQYLCASSKEGGDYNSPLHFGNGTRLTVT.

V is TRBV19 and J is TRBJ2-1; 12 nucleotides line up with TRBD2. This CDR3 contains 18 residues. From germline, CDR1 is LNHDA and CDR2 SQIVND (reference sequence). Trimming at V came to 7 bases and at J to 3 bases, leaving 13 bases not matched to a gene. The CDR3 DNA follows: TGTGCCAGTAATCCGAGTTGGACTAGCGGGACGATCTACAATGAGCAGTTCTTC. Translated, it gives CASNPSWTSGTIYNEQFF.

The DNA of the CDR3 is TGCGCCAGCAGGTTGACAGGAATGAACACTGAAGCTTTCTTT. It specifies CASRLTGMNTEAFF. The chain couples TRBV5-1 to TRBJ1-1; D perhaps matches TRBD1 (6 bases). Trimming stripped 5 bases from V and 0 bases from J, with 11 bases between. The CDR3 length is 14 residues. Germline CDR1 is SGHRS and CDR2 is YFSETQ.

V usage is TRBV6-5 and J usage is TRBJ1-4; perhaps TRBD1 as D (6 bases). Germline loops: CDR1 MNHEY, CDR2 SVGAGI. Trimming left V 10 bases short and J 7 bases short, with 16 bases between. There are 13 residues in the CDR3. CDR3 sequence reads: CATQGGYGEKLFF. CDR3 DNA sequence: TGTGCCACACAGGGCGGCTATGGTGAAAAACTGTTTTTT.

Turning to this clone: The same CDR3 arises from other DNA sequences in this sample as well. The chain links TRBV5-1 to TRBJ1-5, with 7 bases that match TRBD1. CDR1 and CDR2 from the germline V gene are SGHRS and YFSETQ. The CDR3 loop spans 13 amino acids. V gave up 7 bases and J gave up 2 bases; unmatched junction bases: 3. CDR3 nucleotides: TGCGCCAGCCGACAGGGAGGCAATCAGCCCCAGCATTTT. It translates to CASRQGGNQPQHF. The variable domain in full, with the rest retrieved from reference TRBV5-1 and TRBJ1-5, is KAGVTQTPRYLIKTRGQQVTLSCSPISGHRSVSWYQQTPGQGLQFLFEYFSETQRNKGNFPGRFSGRQFSNSRSEMNVSTLELGDSALYLCASRQGGNQPQHFGDGTRLSIL.